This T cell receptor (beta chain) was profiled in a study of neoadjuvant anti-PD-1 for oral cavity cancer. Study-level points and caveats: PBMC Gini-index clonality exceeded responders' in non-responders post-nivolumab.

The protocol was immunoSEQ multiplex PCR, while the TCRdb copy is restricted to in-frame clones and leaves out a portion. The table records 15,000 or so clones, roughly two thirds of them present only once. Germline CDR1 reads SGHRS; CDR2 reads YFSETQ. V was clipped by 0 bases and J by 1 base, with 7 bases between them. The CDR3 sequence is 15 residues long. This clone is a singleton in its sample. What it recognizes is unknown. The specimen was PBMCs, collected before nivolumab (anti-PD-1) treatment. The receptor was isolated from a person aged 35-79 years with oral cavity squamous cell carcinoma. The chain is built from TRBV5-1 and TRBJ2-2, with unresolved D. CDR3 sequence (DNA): TGCGCCAGCAGCTTGGGATGGGGGAACACCGGGGAGCTGTTTTTT. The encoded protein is CASSLGWGNTGELFF.